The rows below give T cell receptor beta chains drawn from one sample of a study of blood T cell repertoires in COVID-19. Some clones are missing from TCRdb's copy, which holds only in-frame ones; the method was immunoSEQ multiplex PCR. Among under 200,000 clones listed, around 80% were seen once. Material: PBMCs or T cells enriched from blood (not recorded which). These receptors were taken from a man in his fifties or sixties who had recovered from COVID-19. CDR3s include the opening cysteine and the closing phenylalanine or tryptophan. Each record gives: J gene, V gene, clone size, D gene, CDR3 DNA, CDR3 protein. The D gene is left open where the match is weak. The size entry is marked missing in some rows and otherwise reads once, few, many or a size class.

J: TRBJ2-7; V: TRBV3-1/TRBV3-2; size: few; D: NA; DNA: TGTGCCAGCAGCCAGGGGGGGGCCGATTACGAGCAGTACTTC; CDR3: CASSQGGADYEQYF
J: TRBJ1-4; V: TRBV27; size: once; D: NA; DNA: TGTGCCAGCAGTCCTGGCGAGGCGGCTAATGAAAAACTGTTTTTT; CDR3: CASSPGEAANEKLFF
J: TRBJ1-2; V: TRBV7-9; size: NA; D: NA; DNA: TGTGCCAGCAGCCCTGCGGGGGGTATCTATGGCTACACCTTC; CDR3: CASSPAGGIYGYTF
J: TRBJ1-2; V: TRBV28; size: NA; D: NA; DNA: TGTGCCAGCAGTTCGACCCAGGGGCGGGGCTACACCTTC; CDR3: CASSSTQGRGYTF
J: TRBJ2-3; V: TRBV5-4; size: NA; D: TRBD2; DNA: TGTGCCAGCAGCTTGGCGGGAGGGCCAGATACGCAGTATTTT; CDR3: CASSLAGGPDTQYF
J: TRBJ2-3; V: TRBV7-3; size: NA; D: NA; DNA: TGTGCCAGCAGCCCGGAGGAGGGCACAGATACGCAGTATTTT; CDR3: CASSPEEGTDTQYF
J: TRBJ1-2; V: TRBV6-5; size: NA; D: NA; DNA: TGTGCCAGCAGTTACTCTACGGGTAACTATGGCTACACCTTC; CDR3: CASSYSTGNYGYTF
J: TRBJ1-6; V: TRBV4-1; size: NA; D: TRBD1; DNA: TGCGCCAGCAGCCACCCCGGGACAGCTAATTCACCCCTCCACTTT; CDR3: CASSHPGTANSPLHF
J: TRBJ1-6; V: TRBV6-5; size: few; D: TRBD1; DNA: TGTGCCAGCAGCCGGGACAGGGGGTCACCCCTCCACTTT; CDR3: CASSRDRGSPLHF
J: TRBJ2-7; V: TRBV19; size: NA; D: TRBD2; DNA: TGTGCCAGTAGTATTACTAGCGGGGGCCGCGAGCAGTACTTC; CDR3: CASSITSGGREQYF
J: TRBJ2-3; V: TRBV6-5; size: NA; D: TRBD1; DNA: TGTGCCAGCAGTTACGCGGGACAGGGGTCAGATACGCAGTATTTT; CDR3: CASSYAGQGSDTQYF
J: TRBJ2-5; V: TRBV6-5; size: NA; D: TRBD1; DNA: TGTGCCTCTTCGGTTTCCAGGGGGGAGACCCAGTACTTC; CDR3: CASSVSRGETQYF
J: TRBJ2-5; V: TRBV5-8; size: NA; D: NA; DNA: TGTGCCAGCAGCTCTTACAGGGATGAGACCCAGTACTTC; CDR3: CASSSYRDETQYF
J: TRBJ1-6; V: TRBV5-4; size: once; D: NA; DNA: TGTGCCAGCAGTTCCGACTCCCGGGGTCTCAGGTCACCCCTCCACTTT; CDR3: CASSSDSRGLRSPLHF
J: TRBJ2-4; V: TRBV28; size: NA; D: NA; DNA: TGTGCCACCTGGGGCGGGGCCAAGAACATTCAGTACTTC; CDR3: CATWGGAKNIQYF
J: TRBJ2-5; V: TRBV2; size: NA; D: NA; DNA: TGTGCCAGCAGGGGCCGTGCAGACCAAGAGACCCAGTACTTC; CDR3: CASRGRADQETQYF
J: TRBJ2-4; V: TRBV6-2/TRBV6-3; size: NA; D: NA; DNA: TGTGCCAGCAGTTACAGCGCTTCGGCCAAAAACATTCAGTACTTC; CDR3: CASSYSASAKNIQYF
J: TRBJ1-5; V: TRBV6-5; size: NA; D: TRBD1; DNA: TGTGCCAGCAGCCTCGGACAGGGGAGCAATCAGCCCCAGCATTTT; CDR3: CASSLGQGSNQPQHF
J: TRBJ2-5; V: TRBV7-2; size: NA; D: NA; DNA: TGTGCCAGCAGGCTCGACTACCCGGGGACCCAGTACTTC; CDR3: CASRLDYPGTQYF
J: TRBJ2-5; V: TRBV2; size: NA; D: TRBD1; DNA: TGTGCCAGGACTCGACAGGGGGAGACCCAGTACTTC; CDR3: CARTRQGETQYF
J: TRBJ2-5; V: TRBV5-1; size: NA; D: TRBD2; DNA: TGCGCCAGCAGCTCCCTAGCGGGATACGGAGAGACCCAGTACTTC; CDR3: CASSSLAGYGETQYF
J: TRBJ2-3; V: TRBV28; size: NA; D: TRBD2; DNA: TGTGCCAGCAGAACTAGCGGGGGGCCGACAGATACGCAGTATTTT; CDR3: CASRTSGGPTDTQYF
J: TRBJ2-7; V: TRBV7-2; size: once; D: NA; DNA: TGTGCCAGCAGCTACAGCGGGTCAGGATTCCCCGAGCAGTACTTC; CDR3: CASSYSGSGFPEQYF
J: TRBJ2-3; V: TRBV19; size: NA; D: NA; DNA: TGTGCCAGTAGTTCGACTTCTAGCACAGATACGCAGTATTTT; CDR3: CASSSTSSTDTQYF
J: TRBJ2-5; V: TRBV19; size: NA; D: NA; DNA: TGTGCCAGTAACGAGGGCGCGGCGGTGGAGACCCAGTACTTC; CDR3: CASNEGAAVETQYF
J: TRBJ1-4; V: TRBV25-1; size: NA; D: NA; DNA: TGTGCCAGCAGTGACCCAGGGTTCGGGGAAAAACTGTTTTTT; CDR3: CASSDPGFGEKLFF
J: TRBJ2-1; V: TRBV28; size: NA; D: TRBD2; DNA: TGTGCCAGCGTAGCGGGAGTTTCGCATGAGCAGTTCTTC; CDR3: CASVAGVSHEQFF
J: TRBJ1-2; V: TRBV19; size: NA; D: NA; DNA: TGTGCCAGTAGTAGGGACACTTCGGTAGGCTATGGCTACACCTTC; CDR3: CASSRDTSVGYGYTF
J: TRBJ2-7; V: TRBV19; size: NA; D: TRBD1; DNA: TGTGCCAGTAGTTCATCACAGGGGAACATCTACGAGCAGTACTTC; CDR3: CASSSSQGNIYEQYF
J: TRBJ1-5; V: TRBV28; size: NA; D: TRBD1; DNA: TGTGCCAGCATCCGGGACAGGGGCAATCAGCCCCAGCATTTT; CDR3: CASIRDRGNQPQHF
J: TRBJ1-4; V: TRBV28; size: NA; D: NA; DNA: TGTGCCAGCAGTCCAATACAGGGACCTAATGAAAAACTGTTTTTT; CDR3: CASSPIQGPNEKLFF
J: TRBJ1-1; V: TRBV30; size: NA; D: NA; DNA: TGTGCCTGGAGTGGGCGCGGAGGGCTGAACACTGAAGCTTTCTTT; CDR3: CAWSGRGGLNTEAFF
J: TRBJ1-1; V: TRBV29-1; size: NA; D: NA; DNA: TGCAGCGCCAGACGGACAGACAACACTGAAGCTTTCTTT; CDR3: CSARRTDNTEAFF
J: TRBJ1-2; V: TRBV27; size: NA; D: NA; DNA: TGTGCCAGCAGTTTTCGGCGGAGCTCCTATGGCTACACCTTC; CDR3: CASSFRRSSYGYTF
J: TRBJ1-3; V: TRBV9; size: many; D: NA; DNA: TGTGCCAGCAGCTCTGACGCGGGGATACAGGGAAACACCATATATTTT; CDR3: CASSSDAGIQGNTIYF
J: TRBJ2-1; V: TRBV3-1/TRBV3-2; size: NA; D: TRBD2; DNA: TGTGCCAGCAGCCTCTTTAGCGGGAGCCACTCCTACAATGAGCAGTTCTTC; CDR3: CASSLFSGSHSYNEQFF
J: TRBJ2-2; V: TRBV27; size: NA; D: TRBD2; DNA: TGTGCCAGCAGTTTCACGGGGGGGCCTGGCACCGGGGAGCTGTTTTTT; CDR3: CASSFTGGPGTGELFF
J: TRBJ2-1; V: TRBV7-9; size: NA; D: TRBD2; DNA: TGTGCCAGCAGCTTTAGCGGGGGATACAATGAGCAGTTCTTC; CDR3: CASSFSGGYNEQFF
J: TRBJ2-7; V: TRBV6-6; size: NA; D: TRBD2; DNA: TGTGCCAGCAGCCGAGGGACTAGCGGGGCAAACCCCTACGAGCAGTACTTC; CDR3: CASSRGTSGANPYEQYF
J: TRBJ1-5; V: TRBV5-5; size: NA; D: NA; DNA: TGTGCCAGCAGCTTGGCCGGGGGGCTCAATCAGCCCCAGCATTTT; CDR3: CASSLAGGLNQPQHF
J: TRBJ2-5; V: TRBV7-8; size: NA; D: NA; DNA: TGTGCCAGCAGCTCCTATAGGATGGCGGGACGAGAGACCCAGTACTTC; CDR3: CASSSYRMAGRETQYF
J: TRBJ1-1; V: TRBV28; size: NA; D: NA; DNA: TGTGCCAGCAAGCCTGGGGCCGGTATGAACACTGAAGCTTTCTTT; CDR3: CASKPGAGMNTEAFF
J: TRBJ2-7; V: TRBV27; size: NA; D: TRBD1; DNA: TGTGCCAAAACCGGGACAGTCTCCCACGAGCAGTACTTC; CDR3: CAKTGTVSHEQYF
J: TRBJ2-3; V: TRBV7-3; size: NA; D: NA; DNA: TGTGCCAGCAGCTTAGGTGCCGGGCTAGCCACAGATACGCAGTATTTT; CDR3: CASSLGAGLATDTQYF
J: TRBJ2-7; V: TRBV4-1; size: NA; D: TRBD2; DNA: TGCGCCAGCAGCCGCCTAGCGGGCGGTTCCTACGAGCAGTACTTC; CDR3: CASSRLAGGSYEQYF
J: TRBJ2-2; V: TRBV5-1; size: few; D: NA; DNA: TGCGCCAGCAGCCTACTAGGAGAAGGCGGGGAGCTGTTTTTT; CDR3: CASSLLGEGGELFF
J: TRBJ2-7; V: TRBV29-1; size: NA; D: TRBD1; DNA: TGCAGCGTTCAGGGACAGGGTATTATTGAGCAGTACTTC; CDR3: CSVQGQGIIEQYF
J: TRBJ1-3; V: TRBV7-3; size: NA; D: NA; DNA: TGTGCCAGCAGCCTACGATGGGGAAACACCATATATTTT; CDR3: CASSLRWGNTIYF
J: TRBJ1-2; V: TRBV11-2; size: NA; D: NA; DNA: TGTGCCAGCAGCTTATTCCCTTATGGCTACACCTTC; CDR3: CASSLFPYGYTF
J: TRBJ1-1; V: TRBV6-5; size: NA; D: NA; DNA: TGTGCCAGCAGTTACAGGCAGGCGAACACTGAAGCTTTCTTT; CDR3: CASSYRQANTEAFF
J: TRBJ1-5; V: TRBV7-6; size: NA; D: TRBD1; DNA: TGTGCCAGCAGCTCCTCCCCCGGGACAGGGGGCAATCAGCCCCAGCATTTT; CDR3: CASSSSPGTGGNQPQHF
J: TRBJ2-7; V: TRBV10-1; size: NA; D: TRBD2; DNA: TGCGCCAGCAGTCAAACCAGCGGGAGGGCGTACGAGCAGTACTTC; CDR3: CASSQTSGRAYEQYF
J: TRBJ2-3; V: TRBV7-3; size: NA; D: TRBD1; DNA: TGTGCCAGCAGTCTGACAGGGGTCCGCACAGATACGCAGTATTTT; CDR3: CASSLTGVRTDTQYF
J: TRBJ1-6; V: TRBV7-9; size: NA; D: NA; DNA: TGTGCCAGCAGCGTAGGCGATTCACCCCTCCACTTT; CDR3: CASSVGDSPLHF
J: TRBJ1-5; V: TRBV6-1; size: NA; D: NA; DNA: TGTGCCAGCAGTGACAGGAAGGACACCTCTCGGAATCAGCCCCAGCATTTT; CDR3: CASSDRKDTSRNQPQHF
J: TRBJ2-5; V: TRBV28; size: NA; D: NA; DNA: TGTGCCAGCAGGGACAATAAAGGGGCCCAGTACTTC; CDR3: CASRDNKGAQYF
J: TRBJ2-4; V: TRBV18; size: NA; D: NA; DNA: TGTGCCAGCTCGATAAGAAGACCACCATCAACAGAAAACATTCAGTACTTC; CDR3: CASSIRRPPSTENIQYF
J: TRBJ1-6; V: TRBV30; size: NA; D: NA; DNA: TGTGCCTGGAGGCGGGTCAGATCCTCTCCCGAGTCACCCCTCCACTTT; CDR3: CAWRRVRSSPESPLHF
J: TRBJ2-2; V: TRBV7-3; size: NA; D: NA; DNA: TGTGCCAGCAGCCCAACCCTAATAGCGGCGAACACCGGGGAGCTGTTTTTT; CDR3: CASSPTLIAANTGELFF